The 21 T cell receptor beta chains reported below all come from one sample, sequenced in a study of identifying expanded T cells in peripheral blood. Profiling relied on immunoSEQ multiplex PCR, and the TCRdb table lists in-frame clones only, not all of them. This repertoire shows over 90,000 clones, about 91% found once; its top ten account for around an eighth. Sequencing was performed on blood. These receptors were collected from a person aged 18-69 years in good health.

The chain carries TRBV27 and TRBJ1-2, with TRBD1 matching 8 bases. Per germline, CDR1 MNHEY and CDR2 SMNVEV (reference sequence). The CDR3 spans 16 residues. The junction had 11 bases not matched to a gene; V was cut back by 4 bases and J by 4 bases. CDR3 sequence (DNA): TGTGCCAGCAGTTCCACCGGACAGGGTGTCTTCTATGGCTACACCTTC. It encodes CASSSTGQGVFYGYTF.

This rearrangement joins TRBV29-1 to TRBJ2-1; tentative D call: TRBD2 (5 bases). The V and J ends lost 1 base and 8 bases respectively, with 12 bases between them. The germline CDR1 and CDR2 sequences are SQVTM and ANQGSEA. The length of the CDR3 is 13 residues. CDR3 protein: CSVEALVADEQFF. In DNA form, the CDR3 reads TGCAGCGTTGAAGCACTAGTCGCCGATGAGCAGTTCTTC.

The J gene is TRBJ1-1, the V gene TRBV7-3, with 7 bases identical to TRBD1. Losses at the gene ends were 4 bases for V and 3 bases for J; bases not matched to a gene: 11. Germline CDR1 and CDR2: SGHTA and FQGTGA. This CDR3 contains 16 residues. The CDR3 sequence is CASSSALDRYDTEAFF. CDR3 bases: TGTGCCAGCAGCTCAGCCCTGGACAGGTACGACACTGAAGCTTTCTTT.

The V call is TRBV19, the J call TRBJ2-1; 10 bases match TRBD2. V dropped 7 bases and J dropped 0; count of bases not matched to a gene: 6. Germline CDR1 is LNHDA and CDR2 is SQIVND (reference sequence). The length of the CDR3 is 16 residues. This CDR3 is CASTSGGHSSYNEQFF. Here the CDR3 DNA reads TGTGCCAGTACTAGCGGGGGCCATAGCTCCTACAATGAGCAGTTCTTC.

J is TRBJ1-2 and V is TRBV6-5; 10 bases map to TRBD1. The CDR3 consists of 14 residues. Germline V gene sequence: CDR1 MNHEY, CDR2 SVGAGI. The trim removed 5 bases at V and 5 bases at J, leaving 5 bases unmatched. This CDR3 reads CASSVDRGRYGYTF. The CDR3 DNA reads as TGTGCCAGCAGTGTGGACAGGGGGAGGTATGGCTACACCTTC.

In its sample, this clone was seen a few times. This sequence joins TRBV7-8 and TRBJ1-5; D call uncertain. CDR1 SGHVS and CDR2 FQNEAQ come from the germline V gene. Between the trimmed V and J ends, which lost 0 bases and 1 base, there was a span of 1 base. CDR3 length: 13 amino acids. CDR3 amino acids: CASSLASNQPQHF. The CDR3, as DNA: TGTGCCAGCAGCTTAGCGAGCAATCAGCCCCAGCATTTT.

The V gene is TRBV7-9, the J gene TRBJ1-5; no clear D. Germline V gene data show CDR1 as SEHNR and CDR2 as FQNEAQ (reference sequence). The CDR3 runs to 13 residues. V was cut by 5 bases and J by 3 bases, with 8 bases left in between. This CDR3 reads CASSESPNQPQHF. CDR3 DNA: TGTGCCAGCAGCGAATCCCCCAATCAGCCCCAGCATTTT.

This clone has only one observation. The genes are TRBV28 and TRBJ1-3; D is possibly TRBD1 (6 bases). There are 16 residues in the CDR3. The germline V gene encodes CDR1 MDHEN and CDR2 SYDVKM. Trimming removed 4 bases at V and 5 bases at J, with 18 bases between. The CDR3 is CASSSDPRRDRNTIYF. The CDR3 region has the DNA TGTGCCAGCAGTTCGGACCCTAGAAGGGACAGAAACACCATATATTTT. The whole variable domain, filled in from reference TRBV28 and TRBJ1-3, reads DVKVTQSSRYLVKRTGEKVFLECVQDMDHENMFWYRQDPGLGLRLIYFSYDVKMKEKGDIPEGYSVSREKKERFSLILESASTNQTSMYLCASSSDPRRDRNTIYFGEGSWLTVV.

The chain has TRBV7-8 and TRBJ1-5; D not resolved. The CDR3 totals 13 residues. Germline assignment: CDR1 SGHVS and CDR2 FQNEAQ. Trimming removed 2 bases from V and 0 bases from J, with 2 bases in between. CDR3 nucleotide sequence: TGTGCCAGCAGCTTAAGTAGCAATCAGCCCCAGCATTTT. As protein: CASSLSSNQPQHF.

This sequence joins TRBV29-1 and TRBJ1-1; the D gene is possibly TRBD1 (6 bases). This CDR3 comprises 13 residues. Trimming shortened V by 5 bases and J by 1 base, and 11 bases separated the two germline ends. Germline V gene data show CDR1 as SQVTM and CDR2 as ANQGSEA. CDR3 nucleotides: TGCAGCGTTTACCCAGGGGAGAACACTGAAGCTTTCTTT. This codes for CSVYPGENTEAFF.

The gene calls are TRBV27 and TRBJ2-7, with 9 bases lining up with TRBD1. The germline CDR1 and CDR2 sequences are MNHEY and SMNVEV (reference sequence). The CDR3 is 16 residues long. The V gene end was trimmed by 5 bases and the J gene end by 5 bases; junction bases not matched to a gene: 13. The CDR3 DNA is TGTGCCAGCAGTCACCCAACCGGGACAGGGCCTAACGAGCAGTACTTC. Translation: CASSHPTGTGPNEQYF.

A single count supports this clone. This rearrangement joins TRBV2 to TRBJ2-2, with 7 bases lining up with TRBD2. The trim removed 8 bases at V and 6 bases at J, leaving 3 bases unmatched. The germline CDR1 and CDR2 sequences are SNHLY and FYNNEI. This CDR3 is built from 12 residues. The DNA for the CDR3 is TGTGCCAGCCTCCGGGAGGCCGGGGAGCTGTTTTTT. This encodes CASLREAGELFF.

The rearrangement links TRBV25-1 to TRBJ1-1; 9 positions agree with TRBD1. Germline-derived CDR1 and CDR2 are MGHDK and SYGVNS. CDR3 length: 12 residues. Losses at the gene ends were 3 bases for V and 8 bases for J; bases not matched to a gene: 1. This CDR3 reads CASSDTGGEAFF. The CDR3 bases are TGTGCCAGCAGTGATACAGGGGGCGAAGCTTTCTTT.

V and J are TRBV19 and TRBJ2-4; D perhaps matches TRBD1 (5 bases). V was clipped by 5 bases and J by 2 bases, with 16 bases between them. CDR3 length: 16 residues. CDR1 and CDR2 (germline): LNHDA, SQIVND (reference sequence). CDR3 in amino acids: CASSVTGSASKNIQYF. DNA for the CDR3: TGTGCCAGTAGTGTAACAGGCTCTGCGTCCAAAAACATTCAGTACTTC.

This sequence joins TRBV18 and TRBJ1-1, with 8 bases aligning to TRBD1. Per the germline V gene, CDR1 is KGHSH and CDR2 is LQKENI. This CDR3 spans 13 amino acids. V lost 6 bases, J lost 3 bases, and 3 bases stayed unmatched. CDR3 sequence (DNA): TGTGCCAGCTCGGCGGGACAGGACACTGAAGCTTTCTTT. This gives the protein CASSAGQDTEAFF.

This clone appeared a single time. The rearrangement joins TRBV5-4 to TRBJ2-2, with 9 bases lining up with TRBD1. V lost 0 bases and J lost 5; bases outside the gene matches: 5. The CDR3 runs 16 residues. Germline V CDR1 and CDR2: SGHNT, YYREEE (reference sequence). The CDR3 DNA sequence: TGTGCCAGCAGCTTGGCGACAGGGGGGTGGACCGGGGAGCTGTTTTTT. It codes for CASSLATGGWTGELFF.

The rearrangement joins TRBV12-2 to TRBJ2-5; TRBD2, the table's D call, was not compared with the DNA. TRBV12-2 corresponds to a pseudogene. The CDR3 consists of 17 residues. The CDR3 here is CASRLPRLAGGLGTQYF. The CDR3 nucleotides read TGTGCAAGTCGCTTGCCGCGACTAGCGGGAGGGTTGGGGACCCAGTACTTC.

J is TRBJ1-2 and V is TRBV7-2; D unclear. V was cut by 3 bases and J by 7 bases, with 9 bases left in between. The CDR3 is 12 amino acids. Germline lookup yields CDR1 SGHTA and CDR2 FQGNSA. The CDR3 bases are TGTGCCAGCAGCTTCGGGAGCGGTGGCTACACCTTC. Protein: CASSFGSGGYTF.

This clone was seen once. The chain has TRBV5-1 and TRBJ1-4; a possible D gene is TRBD1 (5 bases). Trimming removed 3 bases from V and 10 bases from J, with 13 bases in between. Germline assignment: CDR1 SGHRS and CDR2 YFSETQ. The CDR3 is made up of 13 amino acids. CDR3: CASSWGEDGKLFF. DNA for the CDR3: TGCGCCAGCAGCTGGGGGGAAGACGGAAAACTGTTTTTT.

V and J are TRBV10-3 and TRBJ2-1; 8 bases agree with TRBD2. The V gene end was trimmed by 6 bases and the J gene end by 7 bases; junction bases not matched to a gene: 11. The germline V gene encodes CDR1 ENHRY and CDR2 SYGVKD. The length of the CDR3 is 15 residues. CDR3 coding DNA: TGTGCCATCAGCGAACTAGCGGACCCCTCTAATGAGCAGTTCTTC. The encoded protein is CAISELADPSNEQFF.

Only a few counts were recorded for this clone. The V call is TRBV5-1, the J call TRBJ1-6; maybe TRBD1 (5 bases). Trimming took 4 bases from V and 8 from J, leaving 10 bases between them. The CDR3 covers 13 residues. CDR1 SGHRS and CDR2 YFSETQ come from the germline V gene. CDR3 nucleotide sequence: TGCGCCAGCAGCGCCCAGGGAGATTCACCCCTCCACTTT. Residues: CASSAQGDSPLHF.